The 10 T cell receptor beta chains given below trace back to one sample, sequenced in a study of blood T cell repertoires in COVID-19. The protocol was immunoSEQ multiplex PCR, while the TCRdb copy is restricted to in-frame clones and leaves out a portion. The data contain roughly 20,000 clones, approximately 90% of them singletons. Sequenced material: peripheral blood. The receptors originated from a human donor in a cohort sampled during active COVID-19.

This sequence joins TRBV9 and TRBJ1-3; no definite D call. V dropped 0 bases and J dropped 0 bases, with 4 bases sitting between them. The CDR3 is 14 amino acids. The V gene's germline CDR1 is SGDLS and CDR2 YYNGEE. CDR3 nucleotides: TGTGCCAGCAGCGTAGCCAGCTCTGGAAACACCATATATTTT. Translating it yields CASSVASSGNTIYF.

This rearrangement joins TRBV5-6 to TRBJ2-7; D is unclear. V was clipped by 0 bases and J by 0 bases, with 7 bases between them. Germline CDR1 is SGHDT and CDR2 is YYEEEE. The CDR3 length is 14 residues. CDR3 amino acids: CASSLGPSSYEQYF. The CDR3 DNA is TGTGCCAGCAGCTTGGGTCCCAGCTCCTACGAGCAGTACTTC.

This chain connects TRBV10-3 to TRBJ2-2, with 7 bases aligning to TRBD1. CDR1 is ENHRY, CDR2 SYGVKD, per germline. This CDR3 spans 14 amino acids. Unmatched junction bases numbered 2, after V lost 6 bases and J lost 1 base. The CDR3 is CAISWDRNTGELFF. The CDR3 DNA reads TGTGCCATCAGCTGGGACAGGAACACCGGGGAGCTGTTTTTT.

CDR3 sequence reads: CASSVDRTDTQYF. CDR3 bases: TGCGCCAGCAGCGTGGACAGGACAGATACGCAGTATTTT. J is TRBJ2-3 and V is TRBV5-1; 7 bases fit TRBD1. Germline V lookup: CDR1 SGHRS, CDR2 YFSETQ. The CDR3 is 13 residues long. Trimming at V came to 4 bases and at J to 3 bases, leaving 2 bases not matched to a gene. The full variable domain, its missing parts supplied by reference TRBV5-1 and TRBJ2-3, is KAGVTQTPRYLIKTRGQQVTLSCSPISGHRSVSWYQQTPGQGLQFLFEYFSETQRNKGNFPGRFSGRQFSNSRSEMNVSTLELGDSALYLCASSVDRTDTQYFGPGTRLTVL.

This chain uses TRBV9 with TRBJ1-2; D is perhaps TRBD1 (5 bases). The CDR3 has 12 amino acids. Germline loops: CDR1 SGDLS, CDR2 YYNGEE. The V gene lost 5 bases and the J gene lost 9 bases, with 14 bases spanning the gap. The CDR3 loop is CASRDSYGSYTF. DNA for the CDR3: TGTGCCAGCAGAGACAGCTATGGTAGCTACACCTTC.

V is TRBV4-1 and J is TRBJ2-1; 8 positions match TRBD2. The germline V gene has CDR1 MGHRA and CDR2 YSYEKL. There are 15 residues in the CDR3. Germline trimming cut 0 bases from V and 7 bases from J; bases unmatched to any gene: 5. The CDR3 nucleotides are TGCGCCAGCAGCCAAGATAGGACTAGCTTTAATGAGCAGTTCTTC. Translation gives CASSQDRTSFNEQFF.

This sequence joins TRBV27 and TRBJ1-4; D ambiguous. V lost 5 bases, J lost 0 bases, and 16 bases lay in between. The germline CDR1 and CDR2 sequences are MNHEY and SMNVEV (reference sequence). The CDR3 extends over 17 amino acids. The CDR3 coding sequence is TGTGCCAGCAGTGCGGCAGCTATATCCGCAACTAATGAAAAACTGTTTTTT. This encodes CASSAAAISATNEKLFF. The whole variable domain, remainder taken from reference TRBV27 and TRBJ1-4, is EAQVTQNPRYLITVTGKKLTVTCSQNMNHEYMSWYRQDPGLGLRQIYYSMNVEVTDKGDVPEGYKVSRKEKRNFPLILESPSPNQTSLYFCASSAAAISATNEKLFFGSGTQLSVL.

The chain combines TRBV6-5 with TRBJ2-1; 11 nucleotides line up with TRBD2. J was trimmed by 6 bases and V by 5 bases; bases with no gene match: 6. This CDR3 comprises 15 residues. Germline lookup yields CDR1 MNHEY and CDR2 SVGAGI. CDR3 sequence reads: CASSPLAGARNEQFF. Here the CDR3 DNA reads TGTGCCAGCAGTCCACTAGCGGGAGCGCGCAATGAGCAGTTCTTC.

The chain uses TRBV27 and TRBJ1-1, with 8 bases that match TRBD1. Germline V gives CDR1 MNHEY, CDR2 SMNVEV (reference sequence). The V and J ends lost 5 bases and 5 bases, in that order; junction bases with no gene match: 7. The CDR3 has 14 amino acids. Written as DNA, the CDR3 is TGTGCCAGCAGTAATCAGGGGGCTCGGACTGAAGCTTTCTTT. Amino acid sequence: CASSNQGARTEAFF.

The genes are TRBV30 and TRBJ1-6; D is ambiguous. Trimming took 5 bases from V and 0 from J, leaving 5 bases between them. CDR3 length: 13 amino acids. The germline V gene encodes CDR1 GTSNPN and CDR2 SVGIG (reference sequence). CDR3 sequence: CAWLDSYNSPLHF. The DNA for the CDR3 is TGTGCCTGGTTAGACTCCTATAATTCACCCCTCCACTTT.